The 6 T cell receptor beta chains given below trace back to one sample, sequenced in a study of blood T cell repertoires in COVID-19. Using immunoSEQ multiplex PCR, the repertoire was profiled, and TCRdb retains in-frame clones only, with some absent. This repertoire shows over 85,000 clones, around 81% found once; its top ten account for 3% to 4%. What was sequenced was peripheral blood. These receptors came from a man aged 50-60 years with acute or convalescent COVID-19.

V is TRBV6-5 and J is TRBJ1-1, with 7 bases identical to TRBD1. Germline V gives CDR1 MNHEY, CDR2 SVGAGI. The CDR3 covers 14 residues. V shed 4 bases, J shed 0 bases, and the junction held 2 bases outside the gene matches. CDR3 DNA sequence: TGTGCCAGCAGTTTACAGGGGATGAACACTGAAGCTTTCTTT. Its translation: CASSLQGMNTEAFF.

V gene TRBV9 combines with J gene TRBJ2-3, with TRBD2 matching over 10 bases. Germline assignment: CDR1 SGDLS and CDR2 YYNGEE. This CDR3 is 16 amino acids long. J lost 4 bases, V lost 0 bases, and 5 bases had no gene match. In nucleotides, the CDR3 is TGTGCCAGCAGCGTAGGGTCTAGCGGGAGTGCAGATACGCAGTATTTT. Amino acids: CASSVGSSGSADTQYF.

The chain has TRBV7-8 and TRBJ2-5, with a weak D call TRBD2 (6 bases). V was trimmed by 2 bases and J by 3 bases, leaving 13 bases between them. The CDR3 has 15 amino acids. Germline assignment: CDR1 SGHVS and CDR2 FQNEAQ. CDR3 residues: CASSLKGGWEETQYF. In DNA form, the CDR3 reads TGTGCCAGCAGCTTAAAGGGAGGTTGGGAAGAGACCCAGTACTTC.

This chain connects TRBV6-1 to TRBJ1-2; perhaps TRBD1 as D (6 bases). The CDR3 length is 12 residues. Between the trimmed V and J ends, which lost 2 bases and 11 bases, there was a span of 12 bases. Germline assignment: CDR1 MNHNS and CDR2 SASEGT. The CDR3 sequence: CASSEYGGAYTF. The CDR3 nucleotides read TGTGCCAGCAGTGAATACGGGGGGGCTTACACCTTC.

The chain couples TRBV11-2 to TRBJ2-3; tentative D call: TRBD1 (6 bases). Germline V gene lookup returns CDR1 SGHAT and CDR2 FQNNGV. The CDR3 spans 18 residues. Trimming pared 5 bases from V and 10 bases from J, leaving 31 bases between. In DNA form, the CDR3 reads TGTGCCAGCAGCCCGGAGCTGGGGGCGCAGGGGTTTAGGGTGGCGCAGTATTTT. Protein sequence: CASSPELGAQGFRVAQYF.

The rearrangement uses TRBV5-8 and TRBJ1-1, with D uncertain. Germline values: CDR1 SGHTS, CDR2 YDEGEE. This CDR3 is built from 13 residues. The germline V and J ends were trimmed by 3 bases and 4 bases, with 10 bases remaining between them. Here the CDR3 DNA reads TGTGCCAGCAGCTCCTCTCTAGGCACTGAAGCTTTCTTT. Amino acids: CASSSSLGTEAFF.